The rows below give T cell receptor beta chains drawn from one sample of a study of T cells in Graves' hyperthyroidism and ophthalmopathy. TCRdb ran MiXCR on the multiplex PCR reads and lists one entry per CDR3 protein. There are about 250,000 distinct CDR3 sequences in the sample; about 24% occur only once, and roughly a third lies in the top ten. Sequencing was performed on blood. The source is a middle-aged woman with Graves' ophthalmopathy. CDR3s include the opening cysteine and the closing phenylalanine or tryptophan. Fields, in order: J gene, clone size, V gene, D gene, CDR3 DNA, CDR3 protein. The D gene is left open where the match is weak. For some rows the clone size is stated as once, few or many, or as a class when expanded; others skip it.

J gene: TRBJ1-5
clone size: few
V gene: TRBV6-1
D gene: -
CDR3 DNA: TGTGCCAGCAGTGATCGAGGGTATGGTCAGCCCCAGCATTTT
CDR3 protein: CASSDRGYGQPQHF

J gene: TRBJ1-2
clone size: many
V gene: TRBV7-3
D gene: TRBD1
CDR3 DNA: TGTGCCAGCAGCGCTACAGGGGACTATGGCTACACCTTC
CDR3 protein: CASSATGDYGYTF

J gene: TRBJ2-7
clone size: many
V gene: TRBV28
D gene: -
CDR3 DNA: TGTGCCAGCAGTTTAGTCACATTTTCCTACGAGCAGTACTTC
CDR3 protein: CASSLVTFSYEQYF

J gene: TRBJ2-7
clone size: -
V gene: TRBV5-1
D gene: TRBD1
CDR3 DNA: TGCGCCAGCAGCGTCCGGGACAGTTTAATAAGCGAGCAGTACTTC
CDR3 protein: CASSVRDSLISEQYF

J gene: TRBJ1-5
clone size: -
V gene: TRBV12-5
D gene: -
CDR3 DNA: TGTGCTAGTGCGTTCGGGGGTTTTGAGGCCCAGCATTTT
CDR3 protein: CASAFGGFEAQHF

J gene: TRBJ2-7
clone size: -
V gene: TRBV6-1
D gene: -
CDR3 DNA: TGTGCCAGCAACGCTCAAGCGGTCAGCTGCGAGCAGTACTTC
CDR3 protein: CASNAQAVSCEQYF

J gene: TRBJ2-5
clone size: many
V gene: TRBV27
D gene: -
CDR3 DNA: TGTGCCAGCAGTTCCAGGGGGGGTTCAGAGACCCAGTACTTC
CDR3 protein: CASSSRGGSETQYF

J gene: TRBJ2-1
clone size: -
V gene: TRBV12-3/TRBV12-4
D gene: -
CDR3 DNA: TGTGCCAGCACCTCGGGGGACAGCTCCTACAATGAGCAGTTCTTC
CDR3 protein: CASTSGDSSYNEQFF

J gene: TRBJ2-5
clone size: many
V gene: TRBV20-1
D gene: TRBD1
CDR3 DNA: TGCAGTGCTAGAGACTGGGACAGGGGGGGGGACCAGTACTTC
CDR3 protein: CSARDWDRGGDQYF

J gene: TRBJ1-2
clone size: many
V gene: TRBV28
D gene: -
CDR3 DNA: TGTGCCAGCAGCGCTGCTAACTATGGCTACACCTTC
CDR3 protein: CASSAANYGYTF

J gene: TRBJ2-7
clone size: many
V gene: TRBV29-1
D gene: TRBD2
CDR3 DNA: TGCAGCGTTGATCCCGGGACTACCTACGAGCAGTACTTC
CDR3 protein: CSVDPGTTYEQYF

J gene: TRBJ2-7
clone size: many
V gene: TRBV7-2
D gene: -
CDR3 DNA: TGTGCCAGCAGCTGGCCGGAAGCCTCCTACGAGCAGTACTTC
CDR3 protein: CASSWPEASYEQYF

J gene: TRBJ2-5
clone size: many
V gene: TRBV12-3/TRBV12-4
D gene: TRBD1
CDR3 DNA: TGTGCCAGCAACAGGGGGACAGGGGGCCAAGAGACCCAGTACTTC
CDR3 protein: CASNRGTGGQETQYF

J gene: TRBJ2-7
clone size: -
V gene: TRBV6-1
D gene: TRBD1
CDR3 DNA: TGTGCCAGCAGGGGCGGACAGGGTGTTTTGTACGAGCAGTACTTC
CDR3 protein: CASRGGQGVLYEQYF

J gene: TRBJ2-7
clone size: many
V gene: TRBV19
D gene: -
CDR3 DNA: TGTGCCAGTAGTAAGGCAGGGTATGGGGACTACGAGCAGTACTTC
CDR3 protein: CASSKAGYGDYEQYF

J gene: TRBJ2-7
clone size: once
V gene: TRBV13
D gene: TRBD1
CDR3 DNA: TGTGCCAGCAGCAACCCCCGGGACAGGGACTCCTACGAGCAGTACTTC
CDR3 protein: CASSNPRDRDSYEQYF

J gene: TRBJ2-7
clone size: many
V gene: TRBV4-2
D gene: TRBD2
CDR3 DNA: TGTGCCAGCAGCCAGGCACTAGCGGGAGGCCGCTCCTACGAGCAGTACTTC
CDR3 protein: CASSQALAGGRSYEQYF

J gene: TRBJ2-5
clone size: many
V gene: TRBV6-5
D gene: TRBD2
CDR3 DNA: TGTGCCAGCAGTTACTCAGGACTAGCGGGAGGTGCGGAGACCCAGTACTTC
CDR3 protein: CASSYSGLAGGAETQYF

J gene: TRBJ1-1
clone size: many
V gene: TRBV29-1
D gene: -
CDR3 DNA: TGCAGCGTACAGGGTTCGTCTGCTGAAGCTTTCTTT
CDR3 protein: CSVQGSSAEAFF

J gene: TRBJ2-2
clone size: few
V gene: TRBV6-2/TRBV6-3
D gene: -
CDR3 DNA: TGTGCCAGCAGCCGTACGGACACCGGGGAGCTGTTTTTT
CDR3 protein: CASSRTDTGELFF

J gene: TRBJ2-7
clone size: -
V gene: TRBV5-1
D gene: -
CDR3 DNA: TGCGCCAGCAGCTTGTTACAAGACTCCTACGAGCAGTACTTC
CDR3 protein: CASSLLQDSYEQYF

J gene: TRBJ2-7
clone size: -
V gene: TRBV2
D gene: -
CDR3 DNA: TGTGCCAGCAGTGAGTTGGGGAAGGGCTACGAGCAGTACTTC
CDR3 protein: CASSELGKGYEQYF